The next 26 T cell receptor beta chains were all read from a single sample in a study of blood T cell repertoires in COVID-19. Libraries were prepared by immunoSEQ multiplex PCR; TCRdb keeps only in-frame clonotypes and omits some of them. The sample holds roughly 97,000 clones; approximately 84% are singletons and the top ten take 10%. The sample comprised peripheral blood. The receptors stem from a man between 65 and 79 years old with acute or convalescent COVID-19.

This chain joins TRBV4-2 and TRBJ2-1, with TRBD2 identical over 10 bases. The CDR3 consists of 19 residues. The J segment lost 0 bases and the V segment lost 1 base, leaving 9 bases of the junction unmatched. Germline CDR1 reads LGHNA; CDR2 reads YNFKEQ. CDR3 loop: CASSQVATSGPSSYNEQFF. CDR3 sequence (DNA): TGTGCCAGCAGCCAAGTGGCGACTAGCGGGCCTAGCTCCTACAATGAGCAGTTCTTC.

The genes are TRBV24-1 and TRBJ2-1; D is undetermined. There are 11 residues in the CDR3. Between the trimmed V and J ends, which lost 4 bases and 10 bases, there was a span of 7 bases. In germline, CDR1 is KGHDR, CDR2 SFDVKD. This CDR3 is CATSDRQEQFF. The CDR3 nucleotides are TGTGCCACCAGTGACAGACAAGAGCAGTTCTTC.

The chain couples TRBV12-3 or TRBV12-4 to TRBJ1-1, with D unclear. This CDR3 region has 13 residues. V was pared by 4 bases and J by 2 bases, with 8 bases between. The CDR3 region is CASSYGGNTEAFF. The CDR3, as DNA: TGTGCCAGCAGTTACGGCGGTAACACTGAAGCTTTCTTT.

The chain couples TRBV28 to TRBJ1-5; D remains ambiguous. This CDR3 is 12 amino acids long. Between the trimmed V and J ends, which lost 3 bases and 6 bases, there was a span of 6 bases. Germline values: CDR1 MDHEN, CDR2 SYDVKM. The CDR3 is CASSFFSQPQHF. Here the CDR3 DNA reads TGTGCCAGCAGTTTTTTCTCTCAGCCCCAGCATTTT.

The CDR3 DNA sequence: TGTGCCAGCAGCTTCGGGGGAAGTAATGAAAAACTGTTTTTT. Protein: CASSFGGSNEKLFF. The chain uses TRBV7-2 and TRBJ1-4, with D tentatively TRBD1 (5 bases). Per the germline V gene, CDR1 is SGHTA and CDR2 is FQGNSA. This CDR3 has 14 amino acids. V dropped 3 bases and J dropped 4 bases, with 9 bases sitting between them. The full variable domain, its missing parts supplied by reference TRBV7-2 and TRBJ1-4, is GAGVSQSPSNKVTEKGKDVELRCDPISGHTALYWYRQSLGQGLEFLIYFQGNSAPDKSGLPSDRFSAERTGGSVSTLTIQRTQQEDSAVYLCASSFGGSNEKLFFGSGTQLSVL.

The chain uses TRBV6-4 and TRBJ2-7; 10 nucleotides line up with TRBD1. Germline loops: CDR1 MRHNA, CDR2 SNTAGT. V lost 4 bases and J lost 1; bases outside the gene matches: 4. This CDR3 is built from 15 residues. CDR3 nucleotides: TGTGCCAGCAGTGCCGGGACAGGGGTGTCCTACGAGCAGTACTTC. Translated, it gives CASSAGTGVSYEQYF.

V and J are TRBV30 and TRBJ2-1; TRBD1 matches 10 bases. J gave up 2 bases and V 2 bases, and 3 bases lay outside the gene matches. From germline, CDR1 is GTSNPN and CDR2 SVGIG (reference sequence). This CDR3 is 15 amino acids long. This CDR3 reads CAWSLGQGAYNEQFF. The CDR3 DNA sequence: TGTGCCTGGAGTCTCGGACAGGGGGCCTACAATGAGCAGTTCTTC.

V is TRBV19 and J is TRBJ1-4; D possibly corresponds to TRBD1 (5 bases). The CDR3 loop spans 14 amino acids. V gave up 4 bases and J gave up 7 bases, with 13 bases separating them. Germline loops: CDR1 LNHDA, CDR2 SQIVND (reference sequence). CDR3 in amino acids: CASSKGIYIEKLFF. In DNA, the CDR3 is TGTGCCAGTAGTAAGGGGATTTACATTGAAAAACTGTTTTTT. Drawing the rest from reference TRBV19 and TRBJ1-4, the complete variable domain is DGGITQSPKYLFRKEGQNVTLSCEQNLNHDAMYWYRQDPGQGLRLIYYSQIVNDFQKGDIAEGYSVSREKKESFPLTVTSAQKNPTAFYLCASSKGIYIEKLFFGSGTQLSVL.

The V gene is TRBV2, the J gene TRBJ2-3; tentatively, D is TRBD2 (5 bases). From germline, CDR1 is SNHLY and CDR2 FYNNEI. This CDR3 contains 13 residues. V dropped 10 bases and J dropped 0 bases, with 11 bases sitting between them. The CDR3 DNA follows: TGTGCCACCCCGGGATTAAGCACAGATACGCAGTATTTT. Protein sequence: CATPGLSTDTQYF. Full variable domain (outside the CDR3, taken from reference TRBV2 and TRBJ2-3): EPEVTQTPSHQVTQMGQEVILRCVPISNHLYFYWYRQILGQKVEFLVSFYNNEISEKSEIFDDQFSVERPDGSNFTLKIRSTKLEDSAMYFCATPGLSTDTQYFGPGTRLTVL.

V gene TRBV27 combines with J gene TRBJ1-5; D remains ambiguous. CDR1 is MNHEY, CDR2 SMNVEV, per germline (reference sequence). The CDR3 runs to 15 residues. Trimming pared 4 bases from V and 5 bases from J, leaving 15 bases between. CDR3 bases: TGTGCCAGCAGTTCGTCCCAAGGGAGGTATCAGCCCCAGCATTTT. Translation gives CASSSSQGRYQPQHF.

Comment on this clone: A read error may account for a junction end that differs from germline. This sequence joins TRBV7-7 and TRBJ2-1; 10 bases are a match to TRBD2. This CDR3 has 15 residues. The germline V gene encodes CDR1 SSHAT and CDR2 FNYEAQ (reference sequence). For the CDR3, the DNA is TGTGCTAGCAGGGCTAGCGGGAGCCAATACAATGAGCAGTTCTTC. Translated: CASRASGSQYNEQFF.

The rearrangement links TRBV28 to TRBJ2-2; 11 nucleotides align to TRBD1. The germline V gene encodes CDR1 MDHEN and CDR2 SYDVKM. CDR3 length: 15 amino acids. V was clipped by 6 bases and J by 5 bases; unmatched bases: 5. CDR3 coding DNA: TGTGCCAGCAGGGTGCGGGACAGGGGGACCGGGGAGCTGTTTTTT. This sequence encodes CASRVRDRGTGELFF.

This chain uses TRBV27 with TRBJ1-5; 7 bases are a match to TRBD1. CDR1 and CDR2 from the germline V gene are MNHEY and SMNVEV (reference sequence). Trimming cost V 2 bases and J 3 bases; bases outside gene matches: 4. There are 15 residues in the CDR3. In nucleotides, the CDR3 is TGTGCCAGCAGTTTAGGGACAGCTCTCAATCAGCCCCAGCATTTT. This gives the protein CASSLGTALNQPQHF.

The rearrangement joins TRBV19 to TRBJ1-3; D unclear. In germline, CDR1 is LNHDA, CDR2 SQIVND (reference sequence). V shed 8 bases and J shed 0 bases, with 11 bases lying between them. The CDR3 consists of 14 residues. CDR3 region: CASWYGDSGNTIYF. CDR3 DNA sequence: TGTGCCAGTTGGTACGGAGACTCTGGAAACACCATATATTTT. The full variable domain, completed using reference TRBV19 and TRBJ1-3, is DGGITQSPKYLFRKEGQNVTLSCEQNLNHDAMYWYRQDPGQGLRLIYYSQIVNDFQKGDIAEGYSVSREKKESFPLTVTSAQKNPTAFYLCASWYGDSGNTIYFGEGSWLTVV.

V usage is TRBV7-3 and J usage is TRBJ1-1; tentatively, D is TRBD1 (6 bases). Germline assignment: CDR1 SGHTA and CDR2 FQGTGA. The V and J ends lost 4 bases and 5 bases respectively, with 11 bases between them. The CDR3 runs to 13 residues. CDR3 DNA: TGTGCCAGCAGCTGGACAGTGGGAACTGAAGCTTTCTTT. Translated: CASSWTVGTEAFF.

The chain links TRBV9 to TRBJ1-1, with TRBD1 identical over 8 bases. Per germline, CDR1 SGDLS and CDR2 YYNGEE. The CDR3 contains 15 residues. With 0 bases clipped from V and 4 bases from J, the junction kept 5 bases outside the gene matches. The CDR3 DNA is TGTGCCAGCAGCGTAGAGGGGCAGGGGGCCACTGAAGCTTTCTTT. It codes for CASSVEGQGATEAFF.

The J gene is TRBJ1-4, the V gene TRBV6-5, with 7 bases lining up with TRBD1. This CDR3 has 12 residues. CDR1 is MNHEY and CDR2 is SVGAGI in the germline V gene. With V trimmed by 8 bases and J by 8 bases, 5 bases remained unmatched. Here the CDR3 reads CASGRDSEKLFF. The CDR3, as DNA: TGTGCCAGCGGGCGGGACAGCGAAAAACTGTTTTTT.

This chain uses TRBV7-3 with TRBJ2-7, with D perhaps TRBD2 (6 bases). In germline, CDR1 is SGHTA, CDR2 FQGTGA. V was trimmed by 5 bases and J by 5 bases, leaving 19 bases between them. The CDR3 consists of 15 residues. This CDR3 is CASSPEAGSPHEQYF. CDR3 nucleotides: TGTGCCAGCAGCCCGGAGGCGGGAAGCCCCCACGAGCAGTACTTC. The full variable domain, completed using reference TRBV7-3 and TRBJ2-7, is GAGVSQTPSNKVTEKGKYVELRCDPISGHTALYWYRQSLGQGPEFLIYFQGTGAADDSGLPNDRFFAVRPEGSVSTLKIQRTERGDSAVYLCASSPEAGSPHEQYFGPGTRLTVT.

The chain carries TRBV28 and TRBJ1-5; D remains unclear. Germline CDR1 MDHEN, CDR2 SYDVKM. The CDR3 is 15 amino acids. V lost 6 bases, J lost 0 bases, and 12 bases lay in between. The CDR3 bases are TGTGCCAGCAGGCTAGGAGGTTCTAGCAATCAGCCCCAGCATTTT. This translates into CASRLGGSSNQPQHF.

V usage is TRBV19 and J usage is TRBJ1-4; 11 nucleotides match TRBD1. Germline loops: CDR1 LNHDA, CDR2 SQIVND (reference sequence). Trimming took 6 bases from V and 6 from J; bases not matched to a gene: 6. This CDR3 comprises 15 residues. This chain's CDR3 is CASRSGTGGDEKLFF. The CDR3, as DNA: TGTGCCAGTAGATCGGGGACAGGGGGAGATGAAAAACTGTTTTTT.

This clone was detected only once. This chain uses TRBV7-2 with TRBJ2-7; TRBD2 aligns across 7 bases. The CDR3 length is 14 residues. V dropped 5 bases and J dropped 0; count of bases not matched to a gene: 4. Germline-derived CDR1 and CDR2 are SGHTA and FQGNSA. The CDR3 DNA follows: TGTGCCAGCAGCCGCCGGACTAGCTCCTACGAGCAGTACTTC. Residues: CASSRRTSSYEQYF.

This rearrangement joins TRBV6-6 to TRBJ2-3, with TRBD2 identical over 8 bases. V gave up 2 bases and J gave up 4 bases; unmatched junction bases: 8. This CDR3 has 16 residues. Germline-derived CDR1 and CDR2 are MNHNY and SVGAGI (reference sequence). The CDR3 spells CASSYPEEAGADTQYF. Here the CDR3 DNA reads TGTGCCAGCAGTTACCCCGAGGAAGCGGGAGCAGATACGCAGTATTTT.

CDR3 nucleotide sequence: TGTGCCAGTAGTATAGATCGGGTAGGCCGCAGCTCTGGGGCCAACGTCCTGACTTTC. Translation: CASSIDRVGRSSGANVLTF. The chain carries TRBV19 and TRBJ2-6; D unresolved. Germline V CDR1 and CDR2: LNHDA, SQIVND (reference sequence). The CDR3 is 19 amino acids. Between the trimmed V and J ends, which lost 0 bases and 0 bases, there was a span of 15 bases.

This chain uses TRBV19 with TRBJ2-5, with a possible D match to TRBD2 (5 bases). Germline CDR1 LNHDA, CDR2 SQIVND (reference sequence). The CDR3 has 15 residues. V shed 0 bases and J shed 5 bases, with 13 bases lying between them. The CDR3 region is CASSIEGDYGETQYF. DNA of the CDR3: TGTGCCAGTAGTATAGAGGGCGACTACGGGGAGACCCAGTACTTC.

This chain uses TRBV15 with TRBJ1-2, with unresolved D. V was trimmed by 2 bases and J by 5 bases, leaving 9 bases between them. The CDR3 sequence is 13 residues long. Germline V lookup: CDR1 LNHNV, CDR2 YYDKDF (reference sequence). The CDR3 coding sequence is TGTGCCACCAGCAGATCAGGAACTTATGGCTACACCTTC. It is translated as CATSRSGTYGYTF.

This clone was detected only a few times. This chain uses TRBV14 with TRBJ1-2; D uncertain. Trimming stripped 1 base from V and 2 bases from J, with 8 bases between. Germline V lookup: CDR1 SGHDN, CDR2 FVKESK. The CDR3 consists of 14 residues. In nucleotides, the CDR3 is TGTGCCAGCAGCCAAGTCACGGGGAACTATGGCTACACCTTC. This encodes CASSQVTGNYGYTF.